The 27 T cell receptor beta chains given below trace back to one sample, sequenced in a study of T cells in localized non-small cell lung cancer. Generated by immunoSEQ multiplex PCR, the TCRdb table keeps only in-frame clones and is missing some. Altogether 20,000 to 25,000 clones are present, around nine tenths being singletons, with the ten largest covering less than 15%. The sample was peripheral blood, taken before any cancer treatment. The source of these receptors is an older male donor with stage I lung adenocarcinoma.

The chain uses TRBV5-6 and TRBJ2-7; no clear D. V lost 6 bases and J 0 bases, leaving 16 bases between the germline ends. Germline assignment: CDR1 SGHDT and CDR2 YYEEEE. The CDR3 length is 15 residues. The CDR3 DNA reads as TGTGCCAGCACCCCCGGACCCTTTTTCTCCTACGAGCAGTACTTC. Encoded protein: CASTPGPFFSYEQYF.

The chain joins TRBV7-2 to TRBJ1-4; weak D call: TRBD1 (6 bases). CDR1 and CDR2 (germline): SGHTA, FQGNSA. There are 15 residues in the CDR3. The V end was cut by 1 base, the J end by 10 bases, with 16 bases between. Written as DNA, the CDR3 is TGTGCCAGCAGCTTAGACGGGCCAGGGGTCGGAAAACTGTTTTTT. It is translated as CASSLDGPGVGKLFF.

CDR3 in amino acids: CATVGQGDEQFF. In DNA, the CDR3 is TGTGCCACTGTAGGACAGGGAGATGAGCAGTTCTTC. The gene calls are TRBV10-3 and TRBJ2-1; 8 positions match TRBD1. Germline CDR1 is ENHRY and CDR2 is SYGVKD. CDR3 length equals 12 residues. Trimming removed 10 bases from V and 8 bases from J; junction bases left unmatched: 7.

J is TRBJ1-1 and V is TRBV5-1, with 7 nucleotides matching TRBD1. Germline CDR1 reads SGHRS; CDR2 reads YFSETQ. The CDR3 has 14 residues. With V trimmed by 4 bases and J by 1 base, 4 bases remained unmatched. The CDR3, as DNA: TGCGCCAGCAGCGGAGGACAGGCGAACACTGAAGCTTTCTTT. Protein product: CASSGGQANTEAFF.

CDR3 residues: CASSQAHTGDTEAFF. DNA for the CDR3: TGCGCCAGCAGCCAAGCCCACACAGGGGACACTGAAGCTTTCTTT. The gene calls are TRBV4-1 and TRBJ1-1, with 7 bases lining up with TRBD1. Germline-derived CDR1 and CDR2 are MGHRA and YSYEKL. The junction had 5 bases not matched to a gene; V was cut back by 1 base and J by 3 bases. This CDR3 has 15 residues.

This clone was seen a handful of times. The chain combines TRBV4-1 with TRBJ1-1, with 8 bases identical to TRBD1. The CDR3 length is 15 residues. The ends lost 3 bases at V and 1 base at J; junction bases unmatched: 4. Germline loops: CDR1 MGHRA, CDR2 YSYEKL. CDR3 sequence (DNA): TGCGCCAGCAGCCAGGACAGGGAGGCGAACACTGAAGCTTTCTTT. Translating gives CASSQDREANTEAFF.

The chain employs TRBV2 and TRBJ2-2; 14 bases line up with TRBD2. Germline values: CDR1 SNHLY, CDR2 FYNNEI. The length of the CDR3 is 16 residues. V was clipped by 6 bases and J by 5 bases; unmatched bases: 5. The CDR3 nucleotides are TGTGCCAGCAGAGTGACTAGCGGGAGGGCGACCGGGGAGCTGTTTTTT. Protein product: CASRVTSGRATGELFF.

The rearrangement links TRBV1 to TRBJ2-7. TRBV1 is an annotated pseudogene. The CDR3 has 12 amino acids. CDR3 in amino acids: CTSSQSSYEQYF. In DNA form, the CDR3 reads TGCACCAGCAGCCAATCAAGCTACGAGCAGTACTTC.

Sample share makes this clone medium-sized (0.01 to 0.1%). The chain joins TRBV11-2 to TRBJ2-3; 10 positions agree with TRBD2. The CDR3 is 17 residues long. The germline V gene has CDR1 SGHAT and CDR2 FQNNGV. V lost 0 bases to trimming and J lost 11 bases; unmatched junction nucleotides: 14. The CDR3 spells CASSLDRVEAGGPRQYF. The CDR3 region has the DNA TGTGCCAGCAGCTTAGATCGCGTGGAAGCGGGAGGGCCGCGGCAGTATTTT.

The chain links TRBV6-4 to TRBJ2-7, with D unresolved. Germline lookup yields CDR1 MRHNA and CDR2 SNTAGT. V was clipped by 6 bases and J by 1 base, with 10 bases between them. The CDR3 loop spans 13 amino acids. In DNA form, the CDR3 reads TGTGCCAGCAGGTTTGGCGCTTCCTACGAGCAGTACTTC. It codes for CASRFGASYEQYF.

V is TRBV5-1 and J is TRBJ1-1; D uncertain. The CDR3 covers 14 residues. The germline V gene encodes CDR1 SGHRS and CDR2 YFSETQ. V dropped 0 bases and J dropped 1 base, with 7 bases sitting between them. CDR3 protein: CASSLEQQNTEAFF. CDR3 sequence (DNA): TGCGCCAGCAGCTTGGAACAGCAGAACACTGAAGCTTTCTTT.

V usage is TRBV5-1 and J usage is TRBJ1-3, with 7 bases that match TRBD1. Germline trimming cut 3 bases from V and 7 bases from J; bases unmatched to any gene: 10. Germline values: CDR1 SGHRS, CDR2 YFSETQ. There are 15 residues in the CDR3. The CDR3 nucleotides read TGCGCCAGCAGCTCGGGAGGGGGCGAAGGGAACACCATATATTTT. Translation: CASSSGGGEGNTIYF.

CDR3 DNA: TGTGCCAGTAGTATAGGCCGCGGGACAGGGGGCTTGAGGGTCAATCAGCCCCAGCATTTT. It translates to CASSIGRGTGGLRVNQPQHF. The chain employs TRBV19 and TRBJ1-5; TRBD1 matches 12 bases. CDR3 length: 20 amino acids. Germline trimming cut 1 base from V and 3 bases from J; bases unmatched to any gene: 13. The germline CDR1 and CDR2 sequences are LNHDA and SQIVND (reference sequence).

The V and J genes are TRBV4-2 and TRBJ2-6; TRBD2 aligns across 9 bases. CDR1 is LGHNA, CDR2 YNFKEQ, per germline. This CDR3 comprises 17 residues. V was pared by 2 bases and J by 0 bases, with 2 bases of the junction left unmatched. In nucleotides, the CDR3 is TGTGCCAGCAGCCAACTAGCGGGGCGCTCTGGGGCCAACGTCCTGACTTTC. Its protein is CASSQLAGRSGANVLTF.

The chain is built from TRBV4-3 and TRBJ1-6; D gene unclear. Trimming left V 0 bases short and J 5 bases short, with 8 bases between. The CDR3 length is 15 residues. Germline-derived CDR1 and CDR2 are LGHNA and YSLEER. The CDR3 here is CASSQDGGNNSPLHF. The DNA for the CDR3 is TGCGCCAGCAGCCAAGATGGAGGGAATAATTCACCCCTCCACTTT.

The genes are TRBV2 and TRBJ2-3; D ambiguous. The CDR3 runs to 14 residues. The V end was cut by 3 bases, the J end by 4 bases, with 11 bases between. Germline-derived CDR1 and CDR2 are SNHLY and FYNNEI. The CDR3: CASSEERAPDTQYF. The DNA of the CDR3 is TGTGCCAGCAGTGAGGAACGGGCCCCAGATACGCAGTATTTT. Drawing the rest from reference TRBV2 and TRBJ2-3, the complete variable domain is EPEVTQTPSHQVTQMGQEVILRCVPISNHLYFYWYRQILGQKVEFLVSFYNNEISEKSEIFDDQFSVERPDGSNFTLKIRSTKLEDSAMYFCASSEERAPDTQYFGPGTRLTVL.

The V gene is TRBV5-1, the J gene TRBJ2-7, with D maybe TRBD1 (5 bases). There are 15 residues in the CDR3. V lost 0 bases to trimming and J lost 6 bases, with 16 bases between them. Germline loops: CDR1 SGHRS, CDR2 YFSETQ. CDR3 sequence reads: CASSLAPDQGSEQYF. DNA for the CDR3: TGCGCCAGCAGCTTGGCCCCGGATCAGGGATCCGAGCAGTACTTC. Full variable domain (rest looked up from reference TRBV5-1 and TRBJ2-7): KAGVTQTPRYLIKTRGQQVTLSCSPISGHRSVSWYQQTPGQGLQFLFEYFSETQRNKGNFPGRFSGRQFSNSRSEMNVSTLELGDSALYLCASSLAPDQGSEQYFGPGTRLTVT.

The chain employs TRBV7-2 and TRBJ2-2, with a weak D call TRBD2 (5 bases). V shed 3 bases and J shed 7 bases, with 15 bases lying between them. Per the germline V gene, CDR1 is SGHTA and CDR2 is FQGNSA. This CDR3 region has 15 residues. The CDR3 nucleotides are TGTGCCAGCAGCTTGGACCCCCCCGGGAACGGGGAGCTGTTTTTT. This gives the protein CASSLDPPGNGELFF.

J is TRBJ1-6 and V is TRBV2; TRBD1 matches at 7 bases. V gave up 4 bases and J gave up 8 bases; unmatched junction bases: 5. There are 14 residues in the CDR3. Germline-derived CDR1 and CDR2 are SNHLY and FYNNEI. The CDR3 reads CASSVGQKDSPLHF. For the CDR3, the DNA is TGTGCCAGCAGTGTGGGACAGAAAGATTCACCCCTCCACTTT.

The chain is built from TRBV7-2 and TRBJ2-4; 8 bases are shared with TRBD1. The CDR3 has 14 residues. Germline CDR1 SGHTA, CDR2 FQGNSA. The J segment lost 7 bases and the V segment lost 4 bases, leaving 6 bases of the junction unmatched. CDR3 protein: CASSSRTGTNIQYF. For the CDR3, the DNA is TGTGCCAGCAGCTCCCGGACAGGGACGAACATTCAGTACTTC.

This chain connects TRBV27 to TRBJ1-1; D might be TRBD1 (6 bases). CDR1 MNHEY and CDR2 SMNVEV come from the germline V gene (reference sequence). Trimming pared 8 bases from V and 0 bases from J, leaving 25 bases between. The CDR3 runs to 18 residues. This CDR3 is CASPPGPTGALMNTEAFF. The CDR3 nucleotides are TGTGCCAGCCCCCCGGGACCTACGGGGGCCCTGATGAACACTGAAGCTTTCTTT.

The chain employs TRBV4-3 and TRBJ2-1; D may correspond to TRBD1 or TRBD2 (5 bases each). Germline V gives CDR1 LGHNA, CDR2 YSLEER. V was clipped by 3 bases and J by 10 bases, with 19 bases between them. The CDR3 runs to 15 residues. CDR3 residues: CASSQTGRPIGEQFF. As DNA, the CDR3 is TGCGCCAGCAGCCAGACGGGGCGGCCCATAGGGGAGCAGTTCTTC.

The rearrangement joins TRBV7-6 to TRBJ1-3; 9 positions agree with TRBD1. CDR3 length: 16 amino acids. Germline CDR1 SGHVS, CDR2 FNYEAQ. V shed 3 bases, J shed 0 bases, and the junction held 3 bases outside the gene matches. The CDR3, as DNA: TGTGCCAGCAGCTTGGGGACAGGGCCCTCTGGAAACACCATATATTTT. As protein: CASSLGTGPSGNTIYF.

The chain couples TRBV5-6 to TRBJ1-1; D is unresolved. CDR1 is SGHDT and CDR2 is YYEEEE in the germline V gene. There are 12 residues in the CDR3. Deletions cut 4 bases from V and 1 base from J, with 5 bases between. CDR3 in DNA: TGTGCCAGCAGCCTTAGGAACACTGAAGCTTTCTTT. This sequence encodes CASSLRNTEAFF.

This CDR3 reads CAWAIANEQFF. The CDR3 bases are TGTGCCTGGGCAATAGCCAATGAGCAGTTCTTC. The chain employs TRBV30 and TRBJ2-1, with D unresolved. V was shortened by 5 bases and J by 6 bases, with 8 bases between the two germline ends. The CDR3 runs 11 residues. Germline lookup yields CDR1 GTSNPN and CDR2 SVGIG (reference sequence).

The chain's CDR3 is CASGDRGNEKLFF. As DNA, the CDR3 is TGTGCCAGCGGGGACAGGGGTAATGAAAAACTGTTTTTT. The V and J genes are TRBV6-6 and TRBJ1-4; 10 nucleotides align to TRBD1. V lost 8 bases, J lost 4 bases, and 1 base stayed unmatched. The CDR3 runs to 13 residues. CDR1 is MNHNY, CDR2 SVGAGI, per germline (reference sequence).

The CDR3 DNA reads as TGTGCCAGCAGTCGTAGCGGGAACACCGGGGAGCTGTTTTTT. Translation gives CASSRSGNTGELFF. This chain connects TRBV28 to TRBJ2-2; TRBD2 is a possible D gene (6 bases). There are 14 residues in the CDR3. V lost 5 bases and J lost 1, with 8 bases in between. Per germline, CDR1 MDHEN and CDR2 SYDVKM.